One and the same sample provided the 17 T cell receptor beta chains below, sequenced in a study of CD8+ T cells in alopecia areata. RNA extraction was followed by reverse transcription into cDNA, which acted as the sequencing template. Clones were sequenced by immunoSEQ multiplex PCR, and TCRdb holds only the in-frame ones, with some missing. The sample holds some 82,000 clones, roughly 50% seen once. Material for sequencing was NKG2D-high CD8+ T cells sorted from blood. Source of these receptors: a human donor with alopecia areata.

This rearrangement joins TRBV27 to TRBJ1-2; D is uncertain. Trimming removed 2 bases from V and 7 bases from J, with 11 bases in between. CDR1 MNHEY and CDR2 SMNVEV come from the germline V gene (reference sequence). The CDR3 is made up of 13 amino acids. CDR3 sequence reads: CASSLGRTSGYTF. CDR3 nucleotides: TGTGCCAGCAGTTTAGGCAGAACGAGTGGCTACACCTTC.

CDR3 residues: CASSGTNTEAFF. CDR3 DNA: TGTGCCAGCAGTGGGACGAACACTGAAGCTTTCTTT. V gene TRBV27 combines with J gene TRBJ1-1; D may be TRBD1 (5 bases). The CDR3 covers 12 residues. V lost 5 bases to trimming and J lost 1 base, with 5 bases between them. Per germline, CDR1 MNHEY and CDR2 SMNVEV (reference sequence).

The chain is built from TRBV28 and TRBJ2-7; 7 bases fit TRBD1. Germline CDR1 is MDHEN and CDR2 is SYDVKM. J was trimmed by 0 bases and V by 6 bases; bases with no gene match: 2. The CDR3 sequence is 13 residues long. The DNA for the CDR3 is TGTGCCAGCAGGGGACAGTACTCCTACGAGCAGTACTTC. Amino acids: CASRGQYSYEQYF.

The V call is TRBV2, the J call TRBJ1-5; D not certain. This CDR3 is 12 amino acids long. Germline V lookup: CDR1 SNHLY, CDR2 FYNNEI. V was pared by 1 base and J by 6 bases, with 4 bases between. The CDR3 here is CASSEVGQPQHF. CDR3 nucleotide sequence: TGTGCCAGCAGTGAAGTTGGTCAGCCCCAGCATTTT.

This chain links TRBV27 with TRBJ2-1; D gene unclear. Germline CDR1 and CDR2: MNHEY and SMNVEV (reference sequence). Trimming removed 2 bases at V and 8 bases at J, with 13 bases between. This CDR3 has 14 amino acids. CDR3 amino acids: CASSLATPPYEQFF. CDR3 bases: TGTGCCAGCAGTTTAGCGACTCCCCCCTATGAGCAGTTCTTC.

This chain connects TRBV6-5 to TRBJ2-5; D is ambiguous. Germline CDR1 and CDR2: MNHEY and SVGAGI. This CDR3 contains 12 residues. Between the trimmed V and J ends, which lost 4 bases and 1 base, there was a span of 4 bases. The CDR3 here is CASSSPQETQYF. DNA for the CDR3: TGTGCCAGCAGTTCACCCCAAGAGACCCAGTACTTC.

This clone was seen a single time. The CDR3 region is CASSLTSGINYEQFF. The CDR3 bases are TGTGCCAGCAGCCTGACTAGCGGGATAAACTATGAGCAGTTCTTC. This rearrangement joins TRBV6-5 to TRBJ2-1; 11 bases agree with TRBD2. With V trimmed by 6 bases and J by 8 bases, 9 bases remained unmatched. CDR1 and CDR2 (germline): MNHEY, SVGAGI. CDR3 length equals 15 residues.

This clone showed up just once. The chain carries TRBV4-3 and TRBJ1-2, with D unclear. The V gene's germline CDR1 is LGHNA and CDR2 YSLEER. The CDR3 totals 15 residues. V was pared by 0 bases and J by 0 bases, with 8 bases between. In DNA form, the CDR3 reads TGCGCCAGCAGCCAAGAAGGCAGCTCTAACTATGGCTACACCTTC. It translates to CASSQEGSSNYGYTF.

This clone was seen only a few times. In DNA, the CDR3 is TGTGCCACCGCCTCCTGGCCAGATACGCAGTATTTT. It codes for CATASWPDTQYF. This rearrangement joins TRBV5-4 to TRBJ2-3; D is unclear. Per the germline V gene, CDR1 is SGHNT and CDR2 is YYREEE (reference sequence). CDR3 length equals 12 residues. Between the trimmed V and J ends, which lost 9 bases and 4 bases, there was a span of 12 bases.

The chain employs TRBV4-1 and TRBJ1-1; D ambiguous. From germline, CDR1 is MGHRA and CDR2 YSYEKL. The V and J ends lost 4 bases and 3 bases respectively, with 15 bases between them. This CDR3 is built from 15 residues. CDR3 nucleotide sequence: TGCGCCAGCAGCCCTGACCCCGGCGGGTACACTGAAGCTTTCTTT. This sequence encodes CASSPDPGGYTEAFF.

As DNA, the CDR3 is TGTGCCAGCAGCCCTACCTCACAGGATGAGCAGTTCTTC. This translates into CASSPTSQDEQFF. This sequence joins TRBV7-7 and TRBJ2-1; tentative D call: TRBD1 (5 bases). The germline V and J ends were trimmed by 5 bases and 8 bases, with 13 bases remaining between them. Germline CDR1 reads SSHAT; CDR2 reads FNYEAQ (reference sequence). The CDR3 is made up of 13 amino acids.

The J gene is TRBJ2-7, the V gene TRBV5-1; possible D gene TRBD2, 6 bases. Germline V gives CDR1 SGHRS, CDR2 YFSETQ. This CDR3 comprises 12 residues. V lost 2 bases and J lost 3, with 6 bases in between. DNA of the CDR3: TGCGCCAGCAGCTTCGGGGGCTACGAGCAGTACTTC. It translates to CASSFGGYEQYF.

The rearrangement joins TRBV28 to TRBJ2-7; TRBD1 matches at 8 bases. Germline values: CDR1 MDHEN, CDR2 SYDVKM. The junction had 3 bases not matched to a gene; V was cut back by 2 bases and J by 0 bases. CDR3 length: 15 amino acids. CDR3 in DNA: TGTGCCAGCAGTTTAGGGACAGGAAGCTCCTACGAGCAGTACTTC. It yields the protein CASSLGTGSSYEQYF.

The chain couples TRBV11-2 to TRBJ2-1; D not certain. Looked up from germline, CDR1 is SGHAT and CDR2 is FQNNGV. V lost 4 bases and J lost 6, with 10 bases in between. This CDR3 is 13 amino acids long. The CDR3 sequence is CASSSVGGNEQFF. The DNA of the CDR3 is TGTGCCAGCAGCTCTGTGGGCGGCAATGAGCAGTTCTTC.

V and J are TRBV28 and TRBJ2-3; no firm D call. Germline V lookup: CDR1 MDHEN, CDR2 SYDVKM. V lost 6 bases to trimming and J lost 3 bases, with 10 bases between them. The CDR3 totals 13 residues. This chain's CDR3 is CASSSLETDTQYF. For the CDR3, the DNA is TGTGCCAGCAGCAGTCTAGAGACAGATACGCAGTATTTT.

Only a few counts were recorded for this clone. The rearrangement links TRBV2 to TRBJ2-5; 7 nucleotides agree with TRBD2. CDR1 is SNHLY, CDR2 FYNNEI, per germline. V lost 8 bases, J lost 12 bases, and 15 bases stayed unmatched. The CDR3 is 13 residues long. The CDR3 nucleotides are TGTGCCAGCCACGGGGGGAATAAAGATATGGAGTACTTC. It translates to CASHGGNKDMEYF.

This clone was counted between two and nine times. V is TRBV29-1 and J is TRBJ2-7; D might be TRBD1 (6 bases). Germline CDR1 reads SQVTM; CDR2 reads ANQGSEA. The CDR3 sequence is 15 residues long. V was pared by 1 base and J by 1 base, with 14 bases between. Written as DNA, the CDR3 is TGCAGCGTTGAAGGTGGCAGGGGACCTTCCTACGAGCAGTACTTC. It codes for CSVEGGRGPSYEQYF.